This T cell receptor (beta chain) was recorded in a study of shared clonotypes between healthy human individuals. In the study overall: CD4 naive cells filled three plates per donor, CD4 memory three, CD8 naive two and CD8 memory one.

About this clone: Its cognate antigen is unknown.

Profiling relied on immunoSEQ multiplex PCR, and the TCRdb table lists in-frame clones only, not all of them. Of about 2.4 million clones in the sample, around 90% were seen once. Study-level points and caveats: In having few donors, the study represented limited genetic and exposure-history diversity.

CDR3 length: 16 amino acids. V gave up 2 bases and J gave up 2 bases, with 12 bases separating them. CDR1 is MGHDK, CDR2 SYGVNS, per germline. This chain joins TRBV25-1 and TRBJ2-2; D tentatively fits TRBD1 or TRBD2 (5 bases each). The source of this sequence is a man aged 18 to 29 in good health. What was sequenced was naive CD4+ T cells sorted from blood. The subset was: CD45RA+ positively selected. The CDR3 DNA reads TGTGCCAGCAGTGAACTCCAGGGAGCTAACACCGGGGAGCTGTTTTTT. Amino acids: CASSELQGANTGELFF.